This T cell receptor beta chain was identified during a study of CD4 T cells in relation to SARS-CoV-2 and coronaviruses. The overall study: TCR beta CDR3s were sequenced after roughly 10-day antigen culture of PBMCs.

Profiling relied on immunoSEQ multiplex PCR, and the TCRdb table lists in-frame clones only, not all of them. The repertoire holds about 36,000 clones, with about 80% as singletons. In the case of this clone: Its matching antigen is unknown.

Sequenced: naive CD4+ T cells from PBMCs, cultured in vitro. The subset: naive CD4+ T cells isolated by negative enrichment. The sequence was obtained from an adult with COVID-19.

The CDR3 protein is CASSAWALAGGEQFF. The CDR3 coding sequence is TGTGCCAGCAGCGCGTGGGCCCTAGCGGGAGGTGAGCAGTTCTTC. This chain connects TRBV9 to TRBJ2-1; 11 nucleotides line up with TRBD2. The CDR3 sequence is 15 residues long. Trimming at V came to 3 bases and at J to 9 bases, leaving 8 bases not matched to a gene. The V gene's germline CDR1 is SGDLS and CDR2 YYNGEE.